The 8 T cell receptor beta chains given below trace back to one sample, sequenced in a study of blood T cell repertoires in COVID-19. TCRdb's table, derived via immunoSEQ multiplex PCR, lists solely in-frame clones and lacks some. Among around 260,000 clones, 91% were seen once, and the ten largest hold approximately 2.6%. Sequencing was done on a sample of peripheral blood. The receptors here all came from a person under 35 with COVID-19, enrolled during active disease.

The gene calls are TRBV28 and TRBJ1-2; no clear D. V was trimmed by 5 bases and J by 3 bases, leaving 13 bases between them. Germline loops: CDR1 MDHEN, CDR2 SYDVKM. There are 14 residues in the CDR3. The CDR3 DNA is TGTGCCAGCAGTCCCACTCGGGGAGACTATGGCTACACCTTC. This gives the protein CASSPTRGDYGYTF.

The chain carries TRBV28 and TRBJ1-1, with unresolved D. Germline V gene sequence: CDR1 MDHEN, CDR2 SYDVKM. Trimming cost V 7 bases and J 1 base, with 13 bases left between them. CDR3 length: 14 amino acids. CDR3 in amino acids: CASIPRGRNTEAFF. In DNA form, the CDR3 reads TGTGCCAGCATCCCTCGGGGAAGGAACACTGAAGCTTTCTTT.

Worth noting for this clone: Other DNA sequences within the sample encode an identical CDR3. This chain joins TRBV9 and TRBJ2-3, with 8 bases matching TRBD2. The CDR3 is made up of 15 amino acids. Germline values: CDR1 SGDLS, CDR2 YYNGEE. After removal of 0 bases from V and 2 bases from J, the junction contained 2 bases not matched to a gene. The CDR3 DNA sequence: TGTGCCAGCAGCGTAGCTAGCGGGTCCACAGATACGCAGTATTTT. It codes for CASSVASGSTDTQYF. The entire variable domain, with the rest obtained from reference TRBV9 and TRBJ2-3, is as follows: DSGVTQTPKHLITATGQRVTLRCSPRSGDLSVYWYQQSLDQGLQFLIQYYNGEERAKGNILERFSAQQFPDLHSELNLSSLELGDSALYFCASSVASGSTDTQYFGPGTRLTVL.

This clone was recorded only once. The CDR3 DNA reads as TGCGCCAGCAGCCAAGACAGGGGTTATGGCTACACCTTC. This gives the protein CASSQDRGYGYTF. V gene TRBV4-3 combines with J gene TRBJ1-2; a weak D match, TRBD1 (6 bases). With 0 bases removed from V and 5 bases from J, the gap between germline ends came to 7 bases. Germline V gene lookup returns CDR1 LGHNA and CDR2 YSLEER. CDR3 length: 13 residues.

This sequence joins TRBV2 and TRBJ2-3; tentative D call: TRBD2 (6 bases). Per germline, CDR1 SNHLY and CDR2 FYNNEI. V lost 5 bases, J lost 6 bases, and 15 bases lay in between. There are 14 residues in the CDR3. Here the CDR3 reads CASSRVGGTDTQYF. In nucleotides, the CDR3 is TGTGCCAGCAGTAGGGTTGGCGGGACCGATACGCAGTATTTT.

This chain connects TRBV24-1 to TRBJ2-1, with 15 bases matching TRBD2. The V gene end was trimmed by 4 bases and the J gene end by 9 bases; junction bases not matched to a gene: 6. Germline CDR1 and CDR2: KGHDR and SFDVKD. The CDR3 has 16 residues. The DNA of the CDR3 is TGTGCCACCAGTGACCTCGGGGGACTAGCGGGAGGTGAGCAGTTCTTC. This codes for CATSDLGGLAGGEQFF.

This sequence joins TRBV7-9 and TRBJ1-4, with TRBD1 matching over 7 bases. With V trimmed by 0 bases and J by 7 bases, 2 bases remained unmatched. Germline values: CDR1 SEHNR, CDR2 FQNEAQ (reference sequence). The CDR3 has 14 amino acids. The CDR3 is CASSLATGSEKLFF. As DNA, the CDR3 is TGTGCCAGCAGCTTAGCGACAGGGAGTGAAAAACTGTTTTTT.

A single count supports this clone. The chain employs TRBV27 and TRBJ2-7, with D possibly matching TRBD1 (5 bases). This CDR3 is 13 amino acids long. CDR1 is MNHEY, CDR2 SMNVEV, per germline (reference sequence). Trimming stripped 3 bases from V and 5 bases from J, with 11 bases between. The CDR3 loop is CASSFQGINEQYF. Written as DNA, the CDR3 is TGTGCCAGCAGTTTTCAGGGAATCAACGAGCAGTACTTC.